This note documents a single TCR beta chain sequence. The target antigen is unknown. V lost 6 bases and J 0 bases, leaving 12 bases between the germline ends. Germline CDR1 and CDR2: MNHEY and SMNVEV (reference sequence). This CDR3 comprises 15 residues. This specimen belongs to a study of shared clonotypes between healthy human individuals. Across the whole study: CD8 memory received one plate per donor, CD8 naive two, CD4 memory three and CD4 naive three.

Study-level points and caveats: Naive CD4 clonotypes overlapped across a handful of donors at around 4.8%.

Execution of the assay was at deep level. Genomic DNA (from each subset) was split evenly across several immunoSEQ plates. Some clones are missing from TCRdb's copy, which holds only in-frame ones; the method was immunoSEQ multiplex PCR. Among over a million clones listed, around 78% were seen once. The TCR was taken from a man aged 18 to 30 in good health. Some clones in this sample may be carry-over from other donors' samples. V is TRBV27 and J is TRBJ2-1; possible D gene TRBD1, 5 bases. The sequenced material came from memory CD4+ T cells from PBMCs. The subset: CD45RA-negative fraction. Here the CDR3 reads CASSPRVSSYNEQFF. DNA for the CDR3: TGTGCCAGCAGCCCCAGGGTGAGCTCCTACAATGAGCAGTTCTTC.